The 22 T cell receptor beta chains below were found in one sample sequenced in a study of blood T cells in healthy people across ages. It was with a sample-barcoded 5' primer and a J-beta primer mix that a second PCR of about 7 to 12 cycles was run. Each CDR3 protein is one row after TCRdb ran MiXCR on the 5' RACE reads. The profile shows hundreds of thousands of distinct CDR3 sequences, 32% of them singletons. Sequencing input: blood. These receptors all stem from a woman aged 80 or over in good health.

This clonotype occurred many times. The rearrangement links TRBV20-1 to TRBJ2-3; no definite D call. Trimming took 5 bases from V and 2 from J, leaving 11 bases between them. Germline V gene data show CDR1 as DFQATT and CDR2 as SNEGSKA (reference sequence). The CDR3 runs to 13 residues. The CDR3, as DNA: TGCAGTGCTGGTCCGACTTACACAGATACGCAGTATTTT. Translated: CSAGPTYTDTQYF.

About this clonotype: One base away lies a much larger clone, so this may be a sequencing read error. The CDR3 coding sequence is TGTGCCAGCAGCTCCCAGGAGGGGGTTAGGGAGACCCAGTTCTTC. Protein: CASSSQEGVRETQFF. The chain combines TRBV6-2 or TRBV6-3 with TRBJ2-1; D is possibly TRBD1 or TRBD2 (6 bases each). The V gene lost 6 bases and the J gene lost 13 bases, with 25 bases spanning the gap. The CDR3 contains 15 residues. Germline CDR1 MNHEY, CDR2 SVGEGT.

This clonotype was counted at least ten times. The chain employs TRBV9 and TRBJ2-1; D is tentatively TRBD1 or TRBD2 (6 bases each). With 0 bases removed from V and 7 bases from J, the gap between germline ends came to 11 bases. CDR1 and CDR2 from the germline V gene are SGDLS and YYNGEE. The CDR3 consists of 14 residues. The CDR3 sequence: CASSVAGGINEQFF. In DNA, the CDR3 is TGTGCCAGCAGCGTAGCCGGGGGCATAAATGAGCAGTTCTTC.

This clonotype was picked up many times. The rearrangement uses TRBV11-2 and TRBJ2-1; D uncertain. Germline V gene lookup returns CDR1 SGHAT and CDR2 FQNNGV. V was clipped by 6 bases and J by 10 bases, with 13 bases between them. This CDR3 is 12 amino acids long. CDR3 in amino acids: CASSPTAWEQFF. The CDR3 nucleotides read TGTGCCAGCAGTCCGACCGCTTGGGAGCAGTTCTTC.

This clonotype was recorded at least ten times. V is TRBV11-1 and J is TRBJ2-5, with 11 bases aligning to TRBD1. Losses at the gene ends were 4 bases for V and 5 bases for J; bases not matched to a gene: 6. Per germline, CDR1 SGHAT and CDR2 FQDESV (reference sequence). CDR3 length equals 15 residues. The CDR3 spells CASSYGTGGRETQYF. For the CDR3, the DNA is TGTGCCAGCAGCTACGGGACAGGGGGTCGCGAGACCCAGTACTTC.

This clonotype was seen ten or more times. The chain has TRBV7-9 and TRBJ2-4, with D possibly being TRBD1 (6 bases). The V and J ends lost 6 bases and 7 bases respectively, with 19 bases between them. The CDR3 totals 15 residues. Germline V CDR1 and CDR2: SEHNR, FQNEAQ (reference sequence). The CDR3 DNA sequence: TGTGCCAGCAGGAGAGAACAGGGTGTTGGGAACATTCAGTACTTC. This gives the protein CASRREQGVGNIQYF. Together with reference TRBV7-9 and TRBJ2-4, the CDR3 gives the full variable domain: DTGVSQNPRHKITKRGQNVTFRCDPISEHNRLYWYRQTLGQGPEFLTYFQNEAQLEKSRLLSDRFSAERPKGSFSTLEIQRTEQGDSAMYLCASRREQGVGNIQYFGAGTRLSVL.

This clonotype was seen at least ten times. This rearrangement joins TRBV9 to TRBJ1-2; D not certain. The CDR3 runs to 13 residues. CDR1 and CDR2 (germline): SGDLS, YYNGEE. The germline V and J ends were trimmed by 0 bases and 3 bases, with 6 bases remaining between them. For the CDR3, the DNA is TGTGCCAGCAGCGTAGAAACAGACTATGGCTACACCTTC. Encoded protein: CASSVETDYGYTF.

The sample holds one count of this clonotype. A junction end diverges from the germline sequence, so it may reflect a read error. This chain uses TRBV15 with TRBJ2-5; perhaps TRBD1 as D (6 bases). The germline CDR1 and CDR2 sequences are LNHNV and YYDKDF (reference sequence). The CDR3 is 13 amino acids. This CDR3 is CAISRDNQETQYF. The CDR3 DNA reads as TGTGCCATCAGCAGGGACAATCAAGAGACCCAGTACTTC.

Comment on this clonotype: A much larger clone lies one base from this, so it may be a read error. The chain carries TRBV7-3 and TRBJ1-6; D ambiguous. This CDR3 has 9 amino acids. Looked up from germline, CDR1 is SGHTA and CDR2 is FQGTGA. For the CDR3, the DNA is TGTGCCAGTCTTTCACCCCCCCACTTT. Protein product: CASLSPPHF. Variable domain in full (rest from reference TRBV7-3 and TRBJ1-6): GAGVSQTPSNKVTEKGKYVELRCDPISGHTALYWYRQSLGQGPEFLIYFQGTGAADDSGLPNDRFFAVRPEGSVSTLKIQRTERGDSAVYLCASLSPPHFGNGTRLTVT.

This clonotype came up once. As DNA, the CDR3 is TGCGCCAGCAGTTCTGGAGACAAACCCTACGAGCAGTACTTC. This encodes CASSSGDKPYEQYF. The chain has TRBV5-1 and TRBJ2-4; no firm D call. The DNA end lines up better with TRBJ2-7; the J call may be wrong. Germline CDR1 SGHRS, CDR2 YFSETQ. The CDR3 runs to 14 residues.

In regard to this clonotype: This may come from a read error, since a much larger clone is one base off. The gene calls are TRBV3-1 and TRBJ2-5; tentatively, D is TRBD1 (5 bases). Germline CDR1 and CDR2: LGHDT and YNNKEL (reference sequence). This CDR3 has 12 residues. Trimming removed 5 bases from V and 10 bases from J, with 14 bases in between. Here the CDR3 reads CASSERLGVQYF. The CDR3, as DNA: TGTGCCAGCAGCGAAAGGTTAGGGGTCCAGTACTTC.

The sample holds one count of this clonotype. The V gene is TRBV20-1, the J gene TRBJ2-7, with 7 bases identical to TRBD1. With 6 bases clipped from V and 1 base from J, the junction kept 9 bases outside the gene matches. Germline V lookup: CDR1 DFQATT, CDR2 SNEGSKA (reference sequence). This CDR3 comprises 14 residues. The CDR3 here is CSAVDRVRSYEQYF. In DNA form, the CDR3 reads TGCAGTGCCGTCGACAGGGTAAGATCCTACGAGCAGTACTTC.

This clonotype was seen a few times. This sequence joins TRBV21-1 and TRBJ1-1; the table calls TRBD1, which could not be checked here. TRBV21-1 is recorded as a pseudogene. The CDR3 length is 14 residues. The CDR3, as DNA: TGTGCCAGCAGCACGGACAGGGGTGGCACTGAAGCTTTCTTT. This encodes CASSTDRGGTEAFF.

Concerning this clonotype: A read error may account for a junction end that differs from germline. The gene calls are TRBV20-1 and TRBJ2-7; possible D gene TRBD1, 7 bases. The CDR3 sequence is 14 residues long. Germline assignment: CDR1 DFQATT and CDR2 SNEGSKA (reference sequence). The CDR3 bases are TGCGGTGCTACAGGGGACTCCATAGGGTACGAGCAGTACTTC. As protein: CGATGDSIGYEQYF.

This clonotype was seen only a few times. This CDR3 reads CASRNGTLNTEAFF. The CDR3, as DNA: TGTGCCAGCCGGAATGGGACGTTGAACACTGAAGCTTTCTTT. The chain carries TRBV21-1 and TRBJ1-1; the table assigns TRBD1, which was not confirmed against the DNA. TRBV21-1 is labeled a pseudogene. There are 14 residues in the CDR3.

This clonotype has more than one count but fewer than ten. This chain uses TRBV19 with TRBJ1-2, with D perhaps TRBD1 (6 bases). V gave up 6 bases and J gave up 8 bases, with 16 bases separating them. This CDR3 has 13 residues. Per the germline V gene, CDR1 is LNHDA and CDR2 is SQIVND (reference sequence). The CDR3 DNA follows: TGTGCCAGTAGAAAAGACAGGACGGAAGGCTACACCTTC. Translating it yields CASRKDRTEGYTF.

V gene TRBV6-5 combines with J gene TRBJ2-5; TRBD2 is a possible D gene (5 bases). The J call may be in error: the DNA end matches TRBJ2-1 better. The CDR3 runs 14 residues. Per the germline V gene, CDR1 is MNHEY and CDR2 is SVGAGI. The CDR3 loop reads CASSYLNEGETQFF. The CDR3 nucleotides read TGTGCCAGCAGTTACCTAAACGAGGGAGAGACCCAGTTCTTC.

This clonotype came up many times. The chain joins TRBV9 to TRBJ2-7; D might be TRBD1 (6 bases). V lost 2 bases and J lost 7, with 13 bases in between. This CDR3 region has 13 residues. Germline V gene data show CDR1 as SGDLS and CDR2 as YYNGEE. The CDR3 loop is CASSVEQTGEQYF. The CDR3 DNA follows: TGTGCCAGCAGCGTCGAGCAAACAGGGGAGCAGTACTTC.

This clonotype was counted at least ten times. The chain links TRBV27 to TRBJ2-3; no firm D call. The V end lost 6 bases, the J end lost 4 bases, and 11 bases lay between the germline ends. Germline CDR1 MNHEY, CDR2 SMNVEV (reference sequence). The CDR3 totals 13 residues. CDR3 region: CASSPLKADTQYF. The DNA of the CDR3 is TGTGCCAGCAGCCCGCTAAAGGCAGATACGCAGTATTTT.

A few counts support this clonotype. CDR3: CASTEEGVNTEAFF. Written as DNA, the CDR3 is TGCGCCAGCACCGAGGAAGGGGTGAACACTGAAGCTTTCTTT. This sequence joins TRBV5-1 and TRBJ1-1; weak D call: TRBD1 (5 bases). V lost 6 bases and J 0 bases, leaving 12 bases between the germline ends. Germline CDR1 reads SGHRS; CDR2 reads YFSETQ. The CDR3 runs to 14 residues.

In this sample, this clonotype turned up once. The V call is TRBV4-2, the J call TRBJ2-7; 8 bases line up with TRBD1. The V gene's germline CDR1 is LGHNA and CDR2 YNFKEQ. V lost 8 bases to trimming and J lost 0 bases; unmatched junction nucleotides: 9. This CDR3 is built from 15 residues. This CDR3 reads CASADRAQDSYEQYF. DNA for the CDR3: TGTGCCAGCGCGGACAGGGCTCAAGACTCCTACGAGCAGTACTTC.

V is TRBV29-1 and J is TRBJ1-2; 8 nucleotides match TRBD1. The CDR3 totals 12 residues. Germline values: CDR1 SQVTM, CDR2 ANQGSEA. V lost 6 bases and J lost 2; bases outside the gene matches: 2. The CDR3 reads CSVRDRNYGYTF. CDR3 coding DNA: TGCAGCGTCCGGGACAGGAACTATGGCTACACCTTC.